Each of the 5 T cell receptor beta chains below was sequenced from the same sample in a study of T-cell reconstitution after alpha-beta-depleted transplantation in children. This sample's TCRbeta library carried unique molecular identifier barcodes. Using its own MiXCR run on the PCR reads, TCRdb lists one record per CDR3 protein. The sample holds 130,000 or so distinct CDR3 sequences, about 9.6% seen once. The sample here was PBMCs, mostly from graft donor cells, taken 180 days after TCRalphabeta/CD19-depleted stem cell transplant. Source of these receptors: a girl under three years old who had a stem cell transplant for combined immunodeficiency, so the T cells may come from the graft donor.

The V gene is TRBV10-3, the J gene TRBJ2-5, with TRBD2 matching over 12 bases. The germline V gene has CDR1 ENHRY and CDR2 SYGVKD. Trimming at V came to 4 bases and at J to 6 bases, leaving 9 bases not matched to a gene. The CDR3 contains 16 residues. The CDR3 loop is CAISGASGRAQKTQYF. The CDR3 DNA follows: TGTGCCATCAGTGGGGCTAGCGGGAGGGCCCAGAAGACCCAGTACTTC.

The sample holds many counts of this clonotype. The V gene is TRBV7-8, the J gene TRBJ2-2, with 7 positions matching TRBD2. V trimming: 1 base; J trimming: 4 bases; junction bases outside the gene matches: 9. Germline CDR1 reads SGHVS; CDR2 reads FQNEAQ. The CDR3 totals 17 residues. CDR3 in amino acids: CASSLVGDYRFTGELFF. DNA of the CDR3: TGTGCCAGCAGCTTAGTGGGGGACTACCGATTCACCGGGGAGCTGTTTTTT.

This clonotype was detected a few times. V and J are TRBV29-1 and TRBJ2-7, with 7 nucleotides matching TRBD1. Trimming cost V 6 bases and J 2 bases; bases outside gene matches: 4. The CDR3 length is 12 residues. CDR1 SQVTM and CDR2 ANQGSEA come from the germline V gene. The DNA of the CDR3 is TGCAGCGTGGCGACAGGGACCTACGAGCAGTACTTC. Protein product: CSVATGTYEQYF.

The genes are TRBV20-1 and TRBJ2-7, with D maybe TRBD2 (5 bases). The CDR3 is 14 residues long. Germline lookup yields CDR1 DFQATT and CDR2 SNEGSKA (reference sequence). The germline V and J ends were trimmed by 0 bases and 0 bases, with 9 bases remaining between them. The CDR3 is CSAREGGYSYEQYF. CDR3 in DNA: TGCAGTGCTAGAGAAGGAGGCTACTCCTACGAGCAGTACTTC.

This chain uses TRBV20-1 with TRBJ2-2; D is perhaps TRBD1 (5 bases). The length of the CDR3 is 15 residues. Germline V gives CDR1 DFQATT, CDR2 SNEGSKA (reference sequence). The CDR3 spells CCFWGQAPNTGELFF. In DNA, the CDR3 is TGCTGCTTCTGGGGCCAGGCCCCGAACACCGGGGAGCTGTTTTTT.